This TCR beta chain derives from a study of PD-1 blockade in classical Hodgkin lymphoma. Study findings and constraints: What drove the repertoire differences, possibly disease activity or prior therapy, has not been defined. Baseline TCR diversity was reportedly lower in newly diagnosed patients than healthy donors.

The protocol was immunoSEQ multiplex PCR, while the TCRdb copy is restricted to in-frame clones and leaves out a portion. In the table there are approximately 29,000 clones, around 85% of which are singletons. Time point reported: cycle 4 day 1 (C4D1), after five to seven weeks of nivolumab. All the patients suffered relapse after autologous stem cell transplantation, and brentuximab vedotin exposure differed. Thawed PBMCs were the source of CD4+ T cells, purified by magnetic negative selection. The CDR3 covers 15 residues. J was trimmed by 5 bases and V by 0 bases; bases with no gene match: 8. Germline loops: CDR1 SGHNT, CDR2 YYREEE (reference sequence). Turning to this clone: The antigen is undetermined.

The receptor was isolated from a human donor with classical Hodgkin lymphoma. The V gene is TRBV5-4, the J gene TRBJ2-7; TRBD1 matches 7 bases. The starting material was CD4+ T cells from blood, obtained before the fourth cycle of nivolumab. This chain's CDR3 is CASSLASDRVHEQYF. The CDR3 DNA reads as TGTGCCAGCAGCTTGGCTTCTGACAGGGTCCACGAGCAGTACTTC.